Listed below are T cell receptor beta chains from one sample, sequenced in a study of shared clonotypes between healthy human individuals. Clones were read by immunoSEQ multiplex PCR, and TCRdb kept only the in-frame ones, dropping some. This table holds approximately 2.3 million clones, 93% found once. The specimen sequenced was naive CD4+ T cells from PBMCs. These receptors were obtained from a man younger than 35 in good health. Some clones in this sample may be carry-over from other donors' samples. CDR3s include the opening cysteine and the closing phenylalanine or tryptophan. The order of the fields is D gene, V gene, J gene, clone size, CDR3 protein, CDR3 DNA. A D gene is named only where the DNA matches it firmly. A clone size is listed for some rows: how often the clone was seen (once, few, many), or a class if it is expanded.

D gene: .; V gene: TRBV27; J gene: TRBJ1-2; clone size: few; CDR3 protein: CASSPDRNYGYTF; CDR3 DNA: TGTGCCAGCAGCCCGGACAGAAACTATGGCTACACCTTC
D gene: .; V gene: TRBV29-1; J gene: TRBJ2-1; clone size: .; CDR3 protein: CSVGWSAGYNEQFF; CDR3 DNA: TGCAGCGTTGGGTGGTCCGCGGGTTACAATGAGCAGTTCTTC
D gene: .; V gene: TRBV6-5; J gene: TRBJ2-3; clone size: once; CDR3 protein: CATTTGGNTQYF; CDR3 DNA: TGTGCCACCACGACTGGGGGAAATACGCAGTATTTT
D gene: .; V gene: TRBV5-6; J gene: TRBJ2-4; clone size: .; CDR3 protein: CASKVWGAKNIQYF; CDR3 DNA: TGTGCCAGCAAGGTTTGGGGAGCCAAAAACATTCAGTACTTC
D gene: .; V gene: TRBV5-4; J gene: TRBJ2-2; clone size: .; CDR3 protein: CASSSRVGENTGELFF; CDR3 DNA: TGTGCCAGCAGCTCCAGGGTGGGGGAAAACACCGGGGAGCTGTTTTTT
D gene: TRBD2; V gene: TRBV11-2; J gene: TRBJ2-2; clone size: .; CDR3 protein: CASSPGLVGTAGELFF; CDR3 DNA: TGTGCCAGCAGCCCCGGACTAGTTGGCACTGCCGGGGAGCTGTTTTTT
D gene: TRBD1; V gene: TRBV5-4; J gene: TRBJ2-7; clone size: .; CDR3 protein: CASSKGQGVYEQYF; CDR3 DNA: TGTGCCAGCAGCAAGGGACAGGGGGTCTACGAGCAGTACTTC
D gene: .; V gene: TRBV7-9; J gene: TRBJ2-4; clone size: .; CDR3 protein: CASSRPLIGSTKNIQYF; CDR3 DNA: TGTGCCAGCAGCCGGCCCCTTATCGGGAGTACCAAAAACATTCAGTACTTC
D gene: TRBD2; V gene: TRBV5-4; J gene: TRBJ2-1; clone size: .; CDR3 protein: CASSLGASGPYNEQFF; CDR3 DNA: TGTGCCAGCAGCTTGGGAGCTAGCGGACCCTACAATGAGCAGTTCTTC
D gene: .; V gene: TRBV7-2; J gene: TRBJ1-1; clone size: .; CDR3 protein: CASSLDGGFMSEAFF; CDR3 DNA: TGTGCCAGCAGCTTAGATGGGGGATTTATGTCTGAAGCTTTCTTT
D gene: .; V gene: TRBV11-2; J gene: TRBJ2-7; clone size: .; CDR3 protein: CASSSPWGEQYF; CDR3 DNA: TGTGCCAGCAGCTCGCCCTGGGGAGAGCAGTACTTC
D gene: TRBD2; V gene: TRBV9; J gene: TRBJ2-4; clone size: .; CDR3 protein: CASSEGTSGSIQYF; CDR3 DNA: TGTGCCAGCAGCGAGGGTACTAGCGGGTCAATTCAGTACTTC
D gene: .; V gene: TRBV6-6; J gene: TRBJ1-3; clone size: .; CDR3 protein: CASSYSGPAGNTIYF; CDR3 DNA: TGTGCCAGCAGTTACTCGGGCCCAGCCGGAAACACCATATATTTT
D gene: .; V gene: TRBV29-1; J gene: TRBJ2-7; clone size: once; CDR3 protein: CSVEHTGPTHEQYF; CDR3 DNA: TGCAGCGTTGAACATACGGGCCCGACCCACGAGCAGTACTTC
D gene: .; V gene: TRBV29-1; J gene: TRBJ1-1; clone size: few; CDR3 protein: CSVEADELTEAFF; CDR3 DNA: TGCAGCGTTGAGGCCGATGAACTCACTGAAGCTTTCTTT
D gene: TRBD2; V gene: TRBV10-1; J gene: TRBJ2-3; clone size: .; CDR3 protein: CASSESQFSGGITDTQYF; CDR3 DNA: TGCGCCAGCAGTGAGTCCCAATTTAGCGGGGGGATCACAGATACGCAGTATTTT
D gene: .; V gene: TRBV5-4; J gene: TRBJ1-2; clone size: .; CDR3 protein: CASSLGLAPNYGYTF; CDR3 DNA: TGTGCCAGCAGCTTGGGTCTAGCTCCTAACTATGGCTACACCTTC
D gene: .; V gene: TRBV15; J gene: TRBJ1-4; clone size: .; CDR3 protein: CATSRGGLGEKLFF; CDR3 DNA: TGTGCCACCAGCAGAGGGGGGTTAGGTGAAAAACTGTTTTTT
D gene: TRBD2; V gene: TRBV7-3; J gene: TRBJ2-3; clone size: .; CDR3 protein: CASSLLAGGPGTDTQYF; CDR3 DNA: TGTGCCAGCAGCTTACTAGCGGGAGGGCCGGGCACAGATACGCAGTATTTT
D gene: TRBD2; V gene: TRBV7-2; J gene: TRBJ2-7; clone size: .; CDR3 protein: CASSLGTSANSYEQYF; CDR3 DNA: TGTGCCAGCAGCTTGGGGACTAGCGCTAACTCCTACGAGCAGTACTTC
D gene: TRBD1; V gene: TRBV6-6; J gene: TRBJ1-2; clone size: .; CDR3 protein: CASSYFQGANYGYTF; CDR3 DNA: TGTGCCAGCAGTTACTTCCAGGGGGCTAACTATGGCTACACCTTC